This TCR beta chain was observed in a study of shared clonotypes between healthy human individuals. Trimming pared 1 base from V and 5 bases from J, leaving 7 bases between. The CDR3 loop spans 13 amino acids. Germline-derived CDR1 and CDR2 are MGHRA and YSYEKL. Adults of Caucasian background living in Nashville, Tennessee made up all donors. Naive CD4+ cells were CD45RA-selected; the remaining cells were memory. Using immunoSEQ multiplex PCR, the repertoire was profiled, and TCRdb retains in-frame clones only, with some absent. There are roughly 1.5 million clones in the sample; 98% occur only once, and 0.4% to 0.55% lies in the top ten.

The chain is built from TRBV4-1 and TRBJ2-3; no clear D. Sequenced material: naive CD4+ T cells sorted from blood. Specified subset: CD45RA+ positively selected. The clonotype was recovered from a young man in good health. CDR3 sequence: CASSQADLDTQYF. Here the CDR3 DNA reads TGCGCCAGCAGCCAAGCTGATCTAGATACGCAGTATTTT.